This record covers a single TCR beta chain. What it recognizes is unknown. The PCR was carried out with 60 Vbeta primers and 13 Jbeta primers. Profiling relied on immunoSEQ multiplex PCR, and the TCRdb table lists in-frame clones only, not all of them. Of more than 150,000 clones listed, around four fifths are singletons. This sample was taken from a study of cytomegalovirus exposure and HLA in healthy donors. Study-wide findings and caveats: Being productive about 90% or about 30% of the time was typical of most TCR beta V segments in an earlier analysis. Among CMV-associated TCR beta chains, most appeared HLA-restricted in a later analysis. Across all donors, roughly uniform sequencing depth was an assumption of the presence/absence analyses.

Germline V CDR1 and CDR2: SGHDT, YYEEEE. This CDR3 spans 14 amino acids. The V gene lost 2 bases and the J gene lost 1 base, with 4 bases spanning the gap. Sequencing was done on a sample of PBMCs. The rearrangement uses TRBV5-6 and TRBJ1-6; D gene unclear. This sequence originates from a male donor in good health and CMV-seronegative. In nucleotides, the CDR3 is TGTGCCAGCAGCTTCCAGTCCTATAATTCACCCCTCCACTTT. Its translation: CASSFQSYNSPLHF.